This T cell receptor (beta chain) comes out of a study of cytomegalovirus exposure and HLA in healthy donors. General study points: TCR beta V segments were, for the most part, productive about 87% or about 30% of the time in an earlier analysis. The authors listed around 150 TCR beta chains as cytomegalovirus-associated. The authors later found most CMV-associated TCR beta chains appeared HLA-restricted.

Amplification used 60 Vbeta primers and 13 Jbeta primers. Profiling relied on immunoSEQ multiplex PCR, and the TCRdb table lists in-frame clones only, not all of them. Of some 180,000 clones listed, over 75% are singletons. Sampled while nominally healthy, donors likely had unrecorded immune exposures. The CDR3 spans 12 residues. Germline V gene data show CDR1 as SGHTA and CDR2 as FQGNSA. Deletions cut 4 bases from V and 7 bases from J, with 7 bases between. On this clone itself: The antigen is unknown.

This chain connects TRBV7-2 to TRBJ2-2; maybe TRBD2 (5 bases). This receptor was identified in a girl under three years old in good health and CMV-seronegative. The sequencing input was PBMCs. The CDR3 loop reads CASSSRDGELFF. The CDR3 DNA is TGTGCCAGCAGCTCCCGGGACGGGGAGCTGTTTTTT. The full variable domain, with the rest looked up from reference TRBV7-2 and TRBJ2-2, is GAGVSQSPSNKVTEKGKDVELRCDPISGHTALYWYRQSLGQGLEFLIYFQGNSAPDKSGLPSDRFSAERTGGSVSTLTIQRTQQEDSAVYLCASSSRDGELFFGEGSRLTVL.